A selection of T cell receptor beta chains follows, all from one sample in a study of blood T cell repertoires in COVID-19. Produced via immunoSEQ multiplex PCR; TCRdb's table is partial and in-frame only. The sample records about 84,000 clones, 75% to 90% being singletons. Sequencing input: peripheral blood. Every receptor here comes from a man older than 75 with active or convalescent COVID-19. Each CDR3 is given with its conserved first and last residue. Each record gives: V gene, J gene, CDR3 length, D gene, clone size, CDR3 protein, CDR3 DNA. The D gene is left open where the match is weak. Clone sizes are given selectively: once, few, many, or a class where the clone is expanded.

>TRBV3-1/TRBV3-2|TRBJ2-7|13|.|.
CASSQDFSYEQYF
TGTGCCAGCAGCCAAGATTTTAGCTACGAGCAGTACTTC
>TRBV7-2|TRBJ2-7|13|.|.
CASSFGQFYEQYF
TGTGCCAGCAGCTTCGGACAGTTCTACGAGCAGTACTTC
>TRBV5-1|TRBJ1-3|16|.|.
CASSLELTGVGNTIYF
TGCGCCAGCAGCTTGGAGCTGACAGGAGTAGGAAACACCATATATTTT
>TRBV5-5|TRBJ1-6|14|TRBD1|.
CASRRTGVNSPLHF
TGTGCCAGCAGGCGGACAGGGGTGAATTCACCCCTCCACTTT
>TRBV5-4|TRBJ2-1|16|.|.
CASSAASPGQGNEQFF
TGTGCCAGCAGCGCCGCCTCTCCGGGACAAGGCAATGAGCAGTTCTTC
>TRBV7-2|TRBJ1-3|14|.|.
CASSLSRGGNTIYF
TGTGCCAGCAGCTTATCCAGGGGAGGAAACACCATATATTTT
>TRBV6-6|TRBJ2-1|16|TRBD2|.
CASSHATSGRNHEQFF
TGTGCCAGCAGCCATGCGACTAGCGGGAGGAACCATGAGCAGTTCTTC
>TRBV12-3/TRBV12-4|TRBJ1-1|12|TRBD1|.
CASRQGGTEAFF
TGTGCCAGCAGACAGGGGGGCACTGAAGCTTTCTTT
>TRBV27|TRBJ1-5|16|.|.
CAGGTIGRDSNQPQHF
TGTGCCGGGGGTACGATCGGGAGGGATAGCAATCAGCCCCAGCATTTT
>TRBV7-9|TRBJ1-1|16|.|.
CASSLETGLGNTEAFF
TGTGCCAGCAGCCTAGAGACAGGTCTTGGAAACACTGAAGCTTTCTTT
>TRBV19|TRBJ2-1|14|TRBD2|.
CASSIGDYYNEQFF
TGTGCCAGTAGTATCGGGGACTACTACAATGAGCAGTTCTTC
>TRBV7-2|TRBJ1-1|15|TRBD1|.
CASSLRTGLNTEAFF
TGTGCCAGCAGCCTGAGGACAGGATTGAACACTGAAGCTTTCTTT
>TRBV14|TRBJ1-6|15|.|few
CASSQGARYNSPLHF
TGTGCCAGCAGCCAAGGGGCGCGATATAATTCACCCCTCCACTTT
>TRBV7-6|TRBJ2-5|15|TRBD1|.
CASNQPGQGGETQYF
TGTGCCAGCAACCAACCGGGACAGGGGGGAGAGACCCAGTACTTC
>TRBV27|TRBJ1-2|14|TRBD1|.
CASKNLTGGYGYTF
TGTGCCAGCAAGAATCTGACAGGGGGCTATGGCTACACCTTC
>TRBV5-6|TRBJ1-5|15|.|.
CASSSQTGSNQPQHF
TGTGCCAGCAGCTCTCAGACAGGAAGCAATCAGCCCCAGCATTTT
>TRBV5-4|TRBJ2-2|16|TRBD2|.
CASRGLAGDNTGELFF
TGTGCCAGCAGGGGACTAGCGGGAGATAACACCGGGGAGCTGTTTTTT
>TRBV18|TRBJ1-3|14|TRBD1|.
CASSPGQGGNTIYF
TGTGCCAGCTCACCCGGACAGGGTGGAAACACCATATATTTT
>TRBV5-1|TRBJ1-2|12|.|.
CASSLDPGGYTF
TGCGCCAGCAGCTTGGATCCGGGGGGCTACACCTTC
>TRBV12-5|TRBJ1-1|14|.|.
CASSDRARGTEAFF
TGTGCTAGTTCCGACCGGGCCAGGGGCACTGAAGCTTTCTTT
>TRBV30|TRBJ1-2|13|TRBD1|.
CAQRDSWNYGYTF
TGTGCCCAGAGGGACAGCTGGAACTATGGCTACACCTTC
>TRBV5-8|TRBJ2-7|16|.|once
CASSFDWVGGSYEQYF
TGTGCCAGCAGCTTTGATTGGGTAGGGGGCTCCTACGAGCAGTACTTC
>TRBV28|TRBJ1-2|13|.|.
CASSLPGNYGYTF
TGTGCCAGCAGTTTACCCGGTAACTATGGCTACACCTTC
>TRBV19|TRBJ1-5|17|TRBD1|.
CASSMNLPGGRNQPQHF
TGTGCCAGTAGTATGAATCTTCCAGGGGGTAGGAATCAGCCCCAGCATTTT
>TRBV5-1|TRBJ2-7|14|TRBD2|.
CASSLGSGTYEQYF
TGCGCCAGCAGCTTGGGTAGCGGGACCTACGAGCAGTACTTC
>TRBV5-8|TRBJ2-7|13|TRBD1|few
CASSTTNRGWQYF
TGTGCCAGCAGCACAACTAACAGGGGATGGCAGTACTTC
>TRBV6-5|TRBJ2-1|16|TRBD2|once
CASSLTPGLAPNEQFF
TGTGCCAGCAGTTTGACTCCGGGACTAGCTCCCAATGAGCAGTTCTTC
>TRBV27|TRBJ2-2|17|.|.
CASSLSPPGDDTGELFF
TGTGCCAGCAGTTTATCCCCACCAGGGGACGACACCGGGGAGCTGTTTTTT
>TRBV6-2/TRBV6-3|TRBJ1-5|14|TRBD1|.
CASSRDRLGQPQHF
TGTGCCAGCAGTCGGGACAGACTGGGACAGCCCCAGCATTTT
>TRBV19|TRBJ2-1|15|TRBD1|once
CASSMGQGTINEQFF
TGTGCCAGTAGTATGGGACAGGGGACGATCAATGAGCAGTTCTTC
>TRBV5-1|TRBJ2-5|19|TRBD2|.
CASSISPGLAGRRRETQYF
TGCGCCAGCAGCATATCACCTGGACTAGCGGGGCGCCGGCGAGAGACCCAGTACTTC
>TRBV9|TRBJ2-1|15|.|.
CASSVEASSYNEQFF
TGTGCCAGCAGCGTTGAGGCTAGCTCCTACAATGAGCAGTTCTTC
>TRBV12-3/TRBV12-4|TRBJ2-5|13|.|.
CASGGASGETQYF
TGTGCCAGCGGGGGGGCAAGCGGAGAGACCCAGTACTTC
>TRBV18|TRBJ1-3|14|.|.
CASSPLSSGNTIYF
TGTGCCAGCTCACCCCTTAGCTCTGGAAACACCATATATTTT
>TRBV19|TRBJ2-1|14|.|.
CASSRDFQNNEQFF
TGTGCCAGTAGCCGGGACTTTCAAAACAATGAGCAGTTCTTC
>TRBV5-4|TRBJ2-1|16|.|.
CASSLGGDRNYNEQFF
TGTGCCAGCAGCTTGGGGGGGGACAGAAACTACAATGAGCAGTTCTTC
>TRBV7-9|TRBJ2-3|17|.|.
CASNSIVLAGSTDTQYF
TGTGCCAGCAACTCTATAGTACTGGCGGGGAGCACAGATACGCAGTATTTT
>TRBV9|TRBJ2-7|15|.|.
CASSPPGRGAHEQYF
TGTGCCAGCAGCCCCCCCGGTCGGGGGGCCCACGAGCAGTACTTC
>TRBV14|TRBJ1-2|17|TRBD1|.
CASSQRTGSFIGYGYTF
TGTGCCAGCAGCCAGAGGACAGGGAGCTTTATTGGTTATGGCTACACCTTC
>TRBV18|TRBJ2-7|12|.|once
CASSPSSYEQYF
TGTGCCAGCTCGCCGAGCTCCTACGAGCAGTACTTC
>TRBV7-2|TRBJ2-7|14|TRBD2|.
CASSRGLAGREQYF
TGTGCCAGCAGCCGGGGACTAGCGGGACGCGAGCAGTACTTC
>TRBV19|TRBJ1-2|17|TRBD1|.
CASSDSGTGVASYGYTF
TGTGCCAGTAGTGATTCGGGGACAGGGGTGGCCAGCTATGGCTACACCTTC
>TRBV7-8|TRBJ2-7|14|TRBD2|.
CASSFGGGSYEQYF
TGTGCCAGCAGCTTTGGGGGGGGCTCCTACGAGCAGTACTTC
>TRBV18|TRBJ1-1|13|.|.
CASSAQMNTEAFF
TGTGCCAGCTCAGCTCAGATGAACACTGAAGCTTTCTTT
>TRBV2|TRBJ2-7|14|TRBD1|.
CASRPGQGAYEQYF
TGTGCCAGCAGACCGGGACAGGGGGCTTACGAGCAGTACTTC
>TRBV5-6|TRBJ1-2|14|.|.
CASSLVAGNYGYTF
TGTGCCAGCAGCTTGGTGGCAGGGAACTATGGCTACACCTTC
>TRBV5-6|TRBJ2-5|16|TRBD2|.
CASSRGIAGGGETQYF
TGTGCCAGCAGCCGGGGGATAGCGGGAGGAGGTGAGACCCAGTACTTC
>TRBV7-2|TRBJ2-7|17|TRBD1|.
CASSSSPGTGSFYEQYF
TGTGCCAGCAGCTCATCTCCCGGGACAGGGTCCTTCTACGAGCAGTACTTC
>TRBV29-1|TRBJ2-5|16|TRBD2|.
CSVQRGGARYQETQYF
TGCAGCGTTCAACGGGGGGGGGCAAGATACCAAGAGACCCAGTACTTC
>TRBV5-1|TRBJ2-1|17|.|once
CASSLVSGGNAGNEQFF
TGCGCCAGCAGCTTGGTCTCGGGCGGGAACGCTGGGAATGAGCAGTTCTTC
>TRBV28|TRBJ1-6|16|TRBD1|.
CASSLRGQGPWSPLHF
TGTGCCAGCAGTTTAAGGGGGCAGGGGCCATGGTCACCCCTCCACTTT
>TRBV28|TRBJ2-6|16|TRBD1|.
CASGSTGRGGANVLTF
TGTGCCAGCGGGTCGACAGGGCGAGGTGGGGCCAACGTCCTGACTTTC
>TRBV7-6|TRBJ2-1|16|TRBD2|.
CASSLTSGRGFNEQFF
TGTGCCAGCAGCCTAACTAGCGGGAGGGGGTTCAATGAGCAGTTCTTC
>TRBV30|TRBJ1-6|14|.|.
CAWRNGRDSSPLHF
TGTGCCTGGAGGAATGGGAGGGATTCTTCACCCCTCCACTTT
>TRBV4-3|TRBJ2-7|16|TRBD2|.
CASSQGAGGPYYEQYF
TGCGCCAGCAGCCAAGGCGCGGGAGGGCCTTACTACGAGCAGTACTTC
>TRBV5-5|TRBJ1-2|14|.|once
CASRAGLFNYGYTF
TGTGCCAGTAGGGCAGGGCTCTTTAACTATGGCTACACCTTC
>TRBV5-1|TRBJ2-3|16|TRBD2|.
CASSLRTSGNTDTQYF
TGCGCCAGCAGCTTACGGACTAGCGGGAACACAGATACGCAGTATTTT
>TRBV3-1/TRBV3-2|TRBJ1-1|15|.|.
CASSRVLGRGTEAFF
TGTGCCAGCAGCCGGGTCCTAGGGCGAGGGACTGAAGCTTTCTTT
>TRBV6-2/TRBV6-3|TRBJ2-7|15|TRBD1|.
CASSYSGQYSYEQYF
TGTGCCAGCAGTTACTCGGGACAGTACTCCTACGAGCAGTACTTC
>TRBV3-1/TRBV3-2|TRBJ2-1|20|TRBD2|.
CASSSRGLAGGHLSYNEQFF
TGTGCCAGCAGCAGTCGCGGGCTAGCGGGAGGGCATTTGTCCTACAATGAGCAGTTCTTC